The clone carrying this TCR beta chain came up many times. Its antigen is currently unknown. RNA transcripts gave rise to amplified TCR beta CDR3 regions. During a first-round RT-PCR of the TCR CDR3, the HTBI primer set was used. TCRdb itself ran the multiplex PCR reads through MiXCR, one entry per CDR3 protein. Of around 290,000 distinct CDR3 sequences in the sample, more than 15% were seen once. The data were obtained in a study of T cells in Graves' hyperthyroidism and ophthalmopathy. Study-level background: Peripheral blood samples were taken at initial diagnosis, prior to any treatment. Study observations and caveats: Blood also contained most expanded thyroid clonotypes above 0.001.

The CDR3 length is 17 residues. Germline-derived CDR1 and CDR2 are SGHRS and YFSETQ. Unmatched junction bases numbered 10, after V lost 0 bases and J lost 3 bases. Ophthalmopathy cases scored 3 or more on the Clinical Activity Score and 4 or more on NOSPECS grade, with duration below 3 months. The diagnoses drew upon clinical symptoms, serum thyroxine and TRAb, thyroid ultrasound and orbital computed tomography. Sample: blood. The V and J genes are TRBV5-1 and TRBJ2-5; 8 bases fit TRBD2. The TCR sequence derives from a woman in her sixties with Graves' ophthalmopathy. CDR3 coding DNA: TGCGCCAGCAGCTTGGGTTTGGTGAGCGGGGGAAAAGAGACCCAGTACTTC. Amino acids: CASSLGLVSGGKETQYF.